This T cell receptor beta chain came from a study of control samples from healthy donors and cancer patients. Clones were read by immunoSEQ multiplex PCR, and TCRdb kept only the in-frame ones, dropping some. There are about 130,000 clones in the sample; 85% to 95% occur only once, and less than 0.65% lies in the top ten. The sequenced material came from PBMCs. The clonotype was recovered from an older man with head and neck cancer.

CDR3 nucleotide sequence: TGTGCCAGCAGTGCCAGGGTGCGGCAGCCCCAGCATTTT. Translated, it gives CASSARVRQPQHF. The chain uses TRBV12-3 or TRBV12-4 and TRBJ1-5; a possible D gene is TRBD1 (5 bases). Between the trimmed V and J ends, which lost 5 bases and 7 bases, there was a span of 12 bases. CDR3 length: 13 amino acids.